A single sample is the source of the 2 T cell receptor beta chains below, sequenced in a study of T cells in Graves' hyperthyroidism and ophthalmopathy. RNA transcripts gave rise to amplified TCR beta CDR3 regions. Carried out on the TCR CDR3, a first-round RT-PCR used the HTBI primer set. TCRdb analysed the multiplex PCR reads with MiXCR anew, one entry per CDR3 protein. The sample lists some 200,000 distinct CDR3 sequences, approximately 17% occurring once. The specimen sequenced was blood. The source is a man in his fifties or sixties with Graves' hyperthyroidism.

This clonotype was seen just once. This sequence may be a read error, since a much larger clone differs from it by one base. The V and J genes are TRBV20-1 and TRBJ2-7, with a possible D match to TRBD1 (5 bases). V lost 5 bases, J lost 1 base, and 9 bases lay in between. Per the germline V gene, CDR1 is DFQATT and CDR2 is SNEGSKA (reference sequence). The CDR3 runs 12 residues. CDR3 in amino acids: CSAHRSSYEQYF. The DNA for the CDR3 is TGCAGTGCTCACAGGAGTTCCTACGAGCAGTACTTC.

The chain couples TRBV7-3 to TRBJ1-5; maybe TRBD1 (6 bases). Per germline, CDR1 SGHTA and CDR2 FQGTGA. V was trimmed by 5 bases and J by 5 bases, leaving 16 bases between them. The CDR3 totals 15 residues. As DNA, the CDR3 is TGTGCCAGCAGCCCAAGGGGCAGGGGCGATCAGCCCCAGCATTTT. Its protein product is CASSPRGRGDQPQHF.